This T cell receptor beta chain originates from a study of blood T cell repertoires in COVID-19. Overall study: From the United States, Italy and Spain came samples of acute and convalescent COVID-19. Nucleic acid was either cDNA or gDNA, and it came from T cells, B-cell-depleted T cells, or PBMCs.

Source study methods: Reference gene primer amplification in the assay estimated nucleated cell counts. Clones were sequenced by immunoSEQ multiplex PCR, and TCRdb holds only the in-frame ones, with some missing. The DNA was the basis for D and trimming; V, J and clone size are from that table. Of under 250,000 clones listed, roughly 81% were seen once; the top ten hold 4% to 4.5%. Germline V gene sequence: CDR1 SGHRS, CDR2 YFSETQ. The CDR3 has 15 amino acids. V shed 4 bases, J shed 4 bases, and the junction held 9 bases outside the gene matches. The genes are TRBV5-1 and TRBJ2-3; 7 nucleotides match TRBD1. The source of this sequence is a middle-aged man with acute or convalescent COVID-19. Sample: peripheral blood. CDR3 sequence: CASSHGTGVPDTQYF. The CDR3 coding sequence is TGCGCCAGCAGCCACGGTACAGGGGTCCCAGATACGCAGTATTTT.